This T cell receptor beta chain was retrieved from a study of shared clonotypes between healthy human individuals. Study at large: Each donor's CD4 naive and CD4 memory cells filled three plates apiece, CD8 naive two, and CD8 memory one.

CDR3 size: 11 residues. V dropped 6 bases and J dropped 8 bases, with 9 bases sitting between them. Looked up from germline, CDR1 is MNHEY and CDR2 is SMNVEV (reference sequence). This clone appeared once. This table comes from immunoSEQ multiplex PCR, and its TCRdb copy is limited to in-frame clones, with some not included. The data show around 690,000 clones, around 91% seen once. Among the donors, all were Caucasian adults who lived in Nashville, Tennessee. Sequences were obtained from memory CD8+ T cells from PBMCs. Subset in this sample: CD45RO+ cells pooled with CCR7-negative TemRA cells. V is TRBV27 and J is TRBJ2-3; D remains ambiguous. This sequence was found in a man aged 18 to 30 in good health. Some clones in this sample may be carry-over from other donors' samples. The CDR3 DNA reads TGTGCCAGCAGCTTCTACGGTACGCAGTATTTT. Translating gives CASSFYGTQYF.